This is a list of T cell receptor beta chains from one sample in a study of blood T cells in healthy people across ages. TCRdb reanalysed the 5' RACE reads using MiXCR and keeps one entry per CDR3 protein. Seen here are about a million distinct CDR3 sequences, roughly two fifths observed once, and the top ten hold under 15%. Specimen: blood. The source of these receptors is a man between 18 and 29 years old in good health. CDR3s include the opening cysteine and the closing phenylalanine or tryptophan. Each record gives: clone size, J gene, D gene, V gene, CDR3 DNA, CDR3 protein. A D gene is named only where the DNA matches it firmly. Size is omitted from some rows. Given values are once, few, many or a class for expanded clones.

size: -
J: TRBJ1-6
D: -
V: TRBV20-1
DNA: TGCAGTGCTAGAGATGTCAGGGTACAGTCACCCCTCCACTTT
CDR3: CSARDVRVQSPLHF

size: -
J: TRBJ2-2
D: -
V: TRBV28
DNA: TGTGCCAGCAGTTTGGTCGGGTCCGCGAACACCGGGGAGCTGTTTTTT
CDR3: CASSLVGSANTGELFF

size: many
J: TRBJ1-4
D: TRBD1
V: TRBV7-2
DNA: TGTGCCAGCAGCTTAGGCAGGGGGAGTGAAAAACTGTTTTTT
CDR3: CASSLGRGSEKLFF

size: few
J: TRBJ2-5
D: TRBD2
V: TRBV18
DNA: TGTGCCAGCTCACGGTCTAGCGGGGAGGAAGAGACCCAGTACTTC
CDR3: CASSRSSGEEETQYF

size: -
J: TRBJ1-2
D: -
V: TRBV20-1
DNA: TGCAGTAGAAAAAGGGCCTCTAACTATGGCTACACCTTC
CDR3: CSRKRASNYGYTF

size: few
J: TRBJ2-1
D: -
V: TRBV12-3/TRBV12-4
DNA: TGTGCCAGCAGTCCCAGGGTATTGGGGAATGAGCAGTTCTTC
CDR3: CASSPRVLGNEQFF

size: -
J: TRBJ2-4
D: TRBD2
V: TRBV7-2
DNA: TGTGCCACGAGCGGGGCAGCCAAAAACATTCAGTACTTC
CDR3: CATSGAAKNIQYF

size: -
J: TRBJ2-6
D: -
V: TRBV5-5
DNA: TGTGCCAGCAGCTTGGACAGGTTAACGACCAACGTCCTGACTTTC
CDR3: CASSLDRLTTNVLTF

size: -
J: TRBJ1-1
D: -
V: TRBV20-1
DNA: TGCAGTGCTAGAACCCGGGGGGGGGTAGGGGGTACTGAAGCTTTCTTT
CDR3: CSARTRGGVGGTEAFF

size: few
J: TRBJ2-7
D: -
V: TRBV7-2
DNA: TGTGCCAGCAGCAAAGACACCTACAATGAGCAGTACTTC
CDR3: CASSKDTYNEQYF